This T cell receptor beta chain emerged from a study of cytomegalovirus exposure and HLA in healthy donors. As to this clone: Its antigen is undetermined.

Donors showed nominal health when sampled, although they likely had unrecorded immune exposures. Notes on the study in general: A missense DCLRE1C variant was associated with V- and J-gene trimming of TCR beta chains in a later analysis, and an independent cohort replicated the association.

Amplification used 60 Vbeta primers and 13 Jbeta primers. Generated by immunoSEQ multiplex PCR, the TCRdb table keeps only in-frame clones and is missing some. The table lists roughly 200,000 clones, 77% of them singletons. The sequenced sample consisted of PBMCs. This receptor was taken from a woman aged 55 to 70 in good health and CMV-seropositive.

In DNA, the CDR3 is TGTGCCAGCTCACCCGGGACTAGCGGGAGCGGAGATACGCAGTATTTT. Encoded protein: CASSPGTSGSGDTQYF. V gene TRBV18 combines with J gene TRBJ2-3, with TRBD2 matching 14 bases. Germline CDR1 and CDR2: KGHSH and LQKENI. Losses at the gene ends were 3 bases for V and 5 bases for J; bases not matched to a gene: 4. The CDR3 consists of 16 residues.